Reported below is one TCR beta chain. This entry comes from a study of blood T cell repertoires in COVID-19. The overall study: Donors in the United States, Italy and Spain gave samples during acute or convalescent COVID-19.

Clones were read by immunoSEQ multiplex PCR, and TCRdb kept only the in-frame ones, dropping some. The sample consists of around 470,000 clones, roughly nine tenths of them appearing once. V lost 5 bases and J lost 8, with 27 bases in between. Germline values: CDR1 MNHEY, CDR2 SVGEGT. The CDR3 has 17 residues. The rearrangement links TRBV6-2 or TRBV6-3 to TRBJ2-5; a possible D gene is TRBD1 (6 bases). Sequences were obtained from peripheral blood. The TCR sequence derives from a man aged 18 to 29 with COVID-19, enrolled during active disease. CDR3 in amino acids: CASSPPPRQAILRTQYF. The CDR3 region has the DNA TGTGCCAGCAGTCCGCCCCCGAGACAGGCTATCTTAAGAACCCAGTACTTC.